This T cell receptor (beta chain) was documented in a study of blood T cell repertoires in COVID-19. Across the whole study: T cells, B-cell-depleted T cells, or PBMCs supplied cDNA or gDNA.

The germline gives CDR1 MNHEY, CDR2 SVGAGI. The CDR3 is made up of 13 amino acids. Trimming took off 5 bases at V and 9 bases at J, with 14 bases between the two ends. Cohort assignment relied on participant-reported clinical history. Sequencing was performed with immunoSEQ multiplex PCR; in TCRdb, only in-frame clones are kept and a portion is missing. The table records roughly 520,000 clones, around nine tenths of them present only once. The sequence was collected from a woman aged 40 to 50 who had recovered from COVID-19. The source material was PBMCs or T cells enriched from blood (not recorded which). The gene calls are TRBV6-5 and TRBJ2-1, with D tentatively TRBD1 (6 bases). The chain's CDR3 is CASSTTGWGEQFF. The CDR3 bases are TGTGCCAGCAGTACCACAGGGTGGGGTGAGCAGTTCTTC.